This T cell receptor (beta chain) emerged from a study of early T cells in non-severe SARS-CoV-2 infection. Overall study results and limits: The study's VDJdb matching favored anti-spike CD8 responses and missed private and CD4 specificities.

TCRdb re-analysed the 5' RACE reads in MiXCR, keeping a single row per CDR3 protein. The sample shows around 61,000 distinct CDR3 sequences, 10% of them seen only once. This CDR3 has 13 residues. Germline V gene lookup returns CDR1 SNHLY and CDR2 FYNNEI. Trimming took off 7 bases at V and 5 bases at J, with 11 bases between the two ends. This clonotype was seen more than once but under ten times. What it binds is not known. The V call is TRBV2, the J call TRBJ1-4; D remains ambiguous. This clonotype was sampled from an adult who was a healthcare worker with PCR-confirmed SARS-CoV-2 infection or an uninfected control (not recorded which). Specimen: whole blood. CDR3 sequence (DNA): TGTGCCAGCATCCGCGGCGAGAATGAAAAACTGTTTTTT. Its translation is CASIRGENEKLFF.